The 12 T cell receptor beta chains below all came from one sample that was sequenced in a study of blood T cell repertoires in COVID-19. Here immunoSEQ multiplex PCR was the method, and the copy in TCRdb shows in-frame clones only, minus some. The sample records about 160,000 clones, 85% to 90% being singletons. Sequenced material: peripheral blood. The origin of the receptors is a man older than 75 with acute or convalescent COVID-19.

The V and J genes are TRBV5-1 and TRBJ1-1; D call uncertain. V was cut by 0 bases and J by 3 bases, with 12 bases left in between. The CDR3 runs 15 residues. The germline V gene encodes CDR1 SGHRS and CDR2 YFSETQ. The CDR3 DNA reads TGCGCCAGCAGCTTGGTTCTTGGCAGGTACACTGAAGCTTTCTTT. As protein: CASSLVLGRYTEAFF. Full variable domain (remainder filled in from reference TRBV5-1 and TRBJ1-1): KAGVTQTPRYLIKTRGQQVTLSCSPISGHRSVSWYQQTPGQGLQFLFEYFSETQRNKGNFPGRFSGRQFSNSRSEMNVSTLELGDSALYLCASSLVLGRYTEAFFGQGTRLTVV.

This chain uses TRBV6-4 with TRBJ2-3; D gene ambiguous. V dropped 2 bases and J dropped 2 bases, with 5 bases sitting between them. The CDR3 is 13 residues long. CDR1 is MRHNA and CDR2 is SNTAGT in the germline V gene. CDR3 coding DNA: TGTGCCAGCAGTGACCCGTACACAGATACGCAGTATTTT. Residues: CASSDPYTDTQYF.

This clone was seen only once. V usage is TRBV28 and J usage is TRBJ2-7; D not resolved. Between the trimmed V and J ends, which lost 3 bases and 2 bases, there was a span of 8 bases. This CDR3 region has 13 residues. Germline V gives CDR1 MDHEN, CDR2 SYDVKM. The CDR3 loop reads CASSFYVTYEQYF. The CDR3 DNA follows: TGTGCCAGCAGTTTCTACGTGACCTACGAGCAGTACTTC.

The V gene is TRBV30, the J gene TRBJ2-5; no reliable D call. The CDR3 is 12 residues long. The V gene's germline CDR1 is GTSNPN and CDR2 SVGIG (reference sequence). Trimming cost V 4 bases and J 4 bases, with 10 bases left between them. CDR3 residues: CAWTRGAETQYF. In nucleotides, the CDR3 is TGTGCCTGGACGCGTGGAGCAGAGACCCAGTACTTC.

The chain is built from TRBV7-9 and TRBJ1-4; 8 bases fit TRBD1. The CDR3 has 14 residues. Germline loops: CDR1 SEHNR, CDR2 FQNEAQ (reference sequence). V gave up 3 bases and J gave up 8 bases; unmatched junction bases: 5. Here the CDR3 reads CASSFGQGREKLFF. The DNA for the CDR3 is TGTGCCAGCAGCTTTGGACAGGGCCGCGAAAAACTGTTTTTT.

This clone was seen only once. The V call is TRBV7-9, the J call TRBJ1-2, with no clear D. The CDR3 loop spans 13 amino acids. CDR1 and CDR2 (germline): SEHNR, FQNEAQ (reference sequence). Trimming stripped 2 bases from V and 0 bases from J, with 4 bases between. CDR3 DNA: TGTGCCAGCAGCTTATCAGCTAACTATGGCTACACCTTC. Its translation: CASSLSANYGYTF.

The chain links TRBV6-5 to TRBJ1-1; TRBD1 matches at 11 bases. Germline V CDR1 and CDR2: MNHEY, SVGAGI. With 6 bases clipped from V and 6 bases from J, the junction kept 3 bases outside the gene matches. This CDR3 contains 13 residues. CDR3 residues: CASRGQGVAEAFF. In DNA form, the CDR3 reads TGTGCCAGCAGGGGACAGGGGGTTGCTGAAGCTTTCTTT.

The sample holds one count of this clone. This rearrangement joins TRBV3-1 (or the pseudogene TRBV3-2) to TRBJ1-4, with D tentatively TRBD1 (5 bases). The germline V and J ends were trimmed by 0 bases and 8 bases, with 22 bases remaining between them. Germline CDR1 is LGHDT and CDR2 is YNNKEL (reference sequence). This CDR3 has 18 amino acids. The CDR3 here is CASSQDDGTGMGGEKLFF. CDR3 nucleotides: TGTGCCAGCAGCCAAGATGATGGGACGGGAATGGGAGGCGAAAAACTGTTTTTT.

The CDR3 DNA follows: TGCGCCAGCAGCCAGACAGGGACAGCGGGGGGTCAAGAGACCCAGTACTTC. Encoded protein: CASSQTGTAGGQETQYF. V gene TRBV5-1 combines with J gene TRBJ2-5; 9 bases are shared with TRBD2. Per the germline V gene, CDR1 is SGHRS and CDR2 is YFSETQ. The CDR3 consists of 17 residues. Trimming took 4 bases from V and 2 from J; bases not matched to a gene: 12.

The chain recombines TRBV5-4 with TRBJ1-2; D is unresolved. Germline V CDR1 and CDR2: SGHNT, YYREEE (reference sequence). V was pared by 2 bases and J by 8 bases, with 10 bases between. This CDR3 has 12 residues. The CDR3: CASSFEGLGYTF. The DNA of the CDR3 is TGTGCCAGCAGCTTCGAGGGTTTGGGCTACACCTTC.

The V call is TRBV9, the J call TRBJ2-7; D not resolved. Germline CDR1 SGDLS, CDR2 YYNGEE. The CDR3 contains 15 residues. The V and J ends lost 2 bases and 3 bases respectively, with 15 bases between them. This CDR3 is CASSVGESALYEQYF. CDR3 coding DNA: TGTGCCAGCAGCGTGGGTGAGAGCGCCCTCTACGAGCAGTACTTC.

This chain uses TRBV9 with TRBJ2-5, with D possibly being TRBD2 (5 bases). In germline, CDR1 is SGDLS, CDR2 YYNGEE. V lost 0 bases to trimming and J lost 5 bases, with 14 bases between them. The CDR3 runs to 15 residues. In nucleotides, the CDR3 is TGTGCCAGCAGCGTAGCGGCCGGGGTTCATGAGACCCAGTACTTC. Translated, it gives CASSVAAGVHETQYF.